The 9 T cell receptor beta chains reported below all come from one sample, sequenced in a study of T cells in Graves' hyperthyroidism and ophthalmopathy. The TCR beta CDR3 regions underwent amplification using RNA transcripts as the source. Carried out on the TCR CDR3, a first-round RT-PCR used the HTBI primer set. TCRdb recomputed calls from the multiplex PCR reads with MiXCR, one row per CDR3 protein. The sample includes around 250,000 distinct CDR3 sequences, 14% to 15% of them seen just once. Sequenced input: blood. The receptors were sampled from a woman aged 40-49 years with Graves' hyperthyroidism that later progressed to Graves' ophthalmopathy.

The J gene is TRBJ2-5, the V gene TRBV28; perhaps TRBD2 as D (6 bases). Trimming removed 6 bases at V and 4 bases at J, with 12 bases between. CDR3 length equals 13 residues. CDR1 is MDHEN, CDR2 SYDVKM, per germline. As DNA, the CDR3 is TGTGCCAGCAGCCCAGGGAGGTTAGAGACCCAGTACTTC. Translated: CASSPGRLETQYF.

In this sample, this clonotype turned up many times. CDR3 loop: CASSLMGPTPQHF. In nucleotides, the CDR3 is TGTGCCAGCAGTTTAATGGGGCCTACCCCCCAGCATTTT. The genes are TRBV28 and TRBJ1-5; possibly TRBD1 for D (5 bases). The CDR3 runs 13 residues. CDR1 MDHEN and CDR2 SYDVKM come from the germline V gene. The V end was cut by 2 bases, the J end by 10 bases, with 12 bases between.

This clonotype was seen repeatedly, ten times or more. This chain connects TRBV13 to TRBJ2-1, with a possible D match to TRBD2 (6 bases). Germline CDR1 reads PRHDT; CDR2 reads FYEKMQ (reference sequence). The CDR3 totals 16 residues. V was clipped by 1 base and J by 1 base, with 11 bases between them. CDR3 sequence reads: CASSLVSGDSYNEQFF. CDR3 nucleotide sequence: TGTGCCAGCAGCTTAGTCTCGGGAGATTCCTACAATGAGCAGTTCTTC.

This clonotype was picked up many times. V and J are TRBV30 and TRBJ1-1, with D hard to call. The CDR3 is 11 amino acids. Germline V gene lookup returns CDR1 GTSNPN and CDR2 SVGIG (reference sequence). Between the trimmed V and J ends, which lost 3 bases and 0 bases, there was a span of 2 bases. The CDR3 loop reads CAWSLNTEAFF. The CDR3 bases are TGTGCCTGGAGCTTGAACACTGAAGCTTTCTTT.

The sample holds many counts of this clonotype. The genes are TRBV12-3 or TRBV12-4 and TRBJ1-2; D is unclear. Trimming took off 3 bases at V and 4 bases at J, with 18 bases between the two ends. This CDR3 spans 16 amino acids. This CDR3 is CASSFRPTHFIYGYTF. The CDR3 DNA reads TGTGCCAGCAGTTTTAGGCCGACTCATTTTATCTATGGCTACACCTTC.

At least ten counts were recorded for this clonotype. Germline is not matched at one junction end, which may reflect a read error. This rearrangement joins TRBV7-3 to TRBJ2-1; 11 bases fit TRBD2. CDR1 and CDR2 from the germline V gene are SGHTA and FQGTGA. The CDR3 sequence is 15 residues long. CDR3 bases: TGTACCAGCAGCTTTAGCGGGAGGGCCATAAATGAGCAGTTCTTC. Its translation is CTSSFSGRAINEQFF.

This clonotype has only a few counts. The chain carries TRBV30 and TRBJ1-2, with D possibly matching TRBD1 (6 bases). The ends were cut back, 3 bases at V and 4 bases at J, with 21 bases in the middle. The germline gives CDR1 GTSNPN, CDR2 SVGIG (reference sequence). The CDR3 runs to 16 residues. Here the CDR3 reads CAWRPPRTVRGYGYTF. The CDR3 coding sequence is TGTGCCTGGAGACCGCCCCGGACAGTCCGGGGCTATGGCTACACCTTC. Using reference TRBV30 and TRBJ1-2 for the parts outside the CDR3, the full variable domain is SQTIHQWPATLVQPVGSPLSLECTVEGTSNPNLYWYRQAAGRGLQLLFYSVGIGQISSEVPQNLSASRPQDRQFILSSKKLLLSDSGFYLCAWRPPRTVRGYGYTFGSGTRLTVV.

There are many counts of this clonotype. This CDR3 reads CSARALRDLIGDNQPQHF. CDR3 DNA: TGCAGTGCTAGAGCCTTGCGGGACCTAATTGGGGACAATCAGCCCCAGCATTTT. This sequence joins TRBV20-1 and TRBJ1-5; perhaps TRBD1 as D (5 bases). The CDR3 consists of 18 residues. V dropped 1 base and J dropped 3 bases, with 22 bases sitting between them. The V gene's germline CDR1 is DFQATT and CDR2 SNEGSKA (reference sequence).

This clonotype occurred many times. This rearrangement joins TRBV28 to TRBJ2-1; 7 bases are shared with TRBD2. Looked up from germline, CDR1 is MDHEN and CDR2 is SYDVKM. V lost 1 base to trimming and J lost 2 bases; unmatched junction nucleotides: 5. CDR3 size: 16 residues. The CDR3 sequence: CASSLSPGGTYNEQFF. As DNA, the CDR3 is TGTGCCAGCAGTTTATCCCCGGGAGGCACCTACAATGAGCAGTTCTTC.